Following are 22 T cell receptor beta chains from one sample sequenced in a study of blood T cells in healthy people across ages. Combining a sample-barcoded 5' primer with a J-beta primer mix, a second PCR ran for roughly 6 to 12 cycles. TCRdb recomputed calls from the 5' RACE reads with MiXCR, one row per CDR3 protein. The sample shows some 640,000 distinct CDR3 sequences, less than 35% of them seen only once. The sample comprised blood. These receptor sequences come from a woman aged 80 or over in good health.

This chain links TRBV5-1 with TRBJ2-4, with 8 bases identical to TRBD1. Trimming at V came to 0 bases and at J to 0 bases, leaving 2 bases not matched to a gene. The CDR3 totals 16 residues. Germline V gene data show CDR1 as SGHRS and CDR2 as YFSETQ. The CDR3 region is CASSLGDRLAKNIQYF. In DNA, the CDR3 is TGCGCCAGCAGCTTGGGGGACAGGTTAGCCAAAAACATTCAGTACTTC.

The V and J genes are TRBV9 and TRBJ2-2, with D perhaps matching TRBD1 (5 bases). Between the trimmed V and J ends, which lost 4 bases and 0 bases, there was a span of 7 bases. Germline CDR1 is SGDLS and CDR2 is YYNGEE. This CDR3 is built from 14 residues. The CDR3 DNA sequence: TGTGCCAGCAGCATGACAGCGAACACCGGGGAGCTGTTTTTT. Protein: CASSMTANTGELFF. Looking up the rest from reference TRBV9 and TRBJ2-2 gives the full variable domain: DSGVTQTPKHLITATGQRVTLRCSPRSGDLSVYWYQQSLDQGLQFLIQYYNGEERAKGNILERFSAQQFPDLHSELNLSSLELGDSALYFCASSMTANTGELFFGEGSRLTVL.

In this sample, this clonotype turned up many times. The chain has TRBV12-3 or TRBV12-4 and TRBJ2-1; 10 bases are a match to TRBD2. V shed 5 bases and J 9 bases; nucleotides not matched to a gene: 4. This CDR3 contains 13 residues. The DNA of the CDR3 is TGTGCCAGCAGTAGCGGGGGGGCTAGTGAGCAGTTCTTC. Amino acid sequence: CASSSGGASEQFF.

This clonotype appeared many times. This chain uses TRBV7-2 with TRBJ1-2; D call uncertain. This CDR3 contains 12 residues. The germline gives CDR1 SGHTA, CDR2 FQGNSA. V lost 5 bases and J 8 bases, leaving 12 bases between the germline ends. CDR3 amino acids: CASSPVDRGYTF. CDR3 bases: TGTGCCAGCAGCCCGGTCGATCGCGGCTACACCTTC.

The chain is built from TRBV24-1 and TRBJ2-7; maybe TRBD1 (6 bases). Between the trimmed V and J ends, which lost 4 bases and 7 bases, there was a span of 22 bases. The length of the CDR3 is 16 residues. Germline-derived CDR1 and CDR2 are KGHDR and SFDVKD. The CDR3 DNA is TGTGCCACCAGTGAGACCGGGACATACCTTTACAATGAGCAGTACTTC. Encoded protein: CATSETGTYLYNEQYF.

This clonotype was observed at least ten times. This rearrangement joins TRBV6-2 or TRBV6-3 to TRBJ1-1, with D perhaps matching TRBD1 (5 bases). Germline V lookup: CDR1 MNHEY, CDR2 SVGEGT. The CDR3 sequence is 16 residues long. V was pared by 2 bases and J by 2 bases, with 15 bases between. CDR3 nucleotide sequence: TGTGCCAGCAGTTACAGTAGGGGAACCGTCAACACTGAAGCTTTCTTT. It codes for CASSYSRGTVNTEAFF.

On this clonotype: Because the CDR3 is missing its conserved closing phenylalanine or tryptophan, this is likely a read error. This chain connects TRBV12-3 or TRBV12-4 to TRBJ2-3; perhaps TRBD2 as D (6 bases). There are 13 residues in the CDR3. Here the CDR3 reads CASSRLGADAQYS. CDR3 in DNA: TGTGCCAGCAGTAGACTAGGGGCAGATGCGCAGTATTCT.

The J gene is TRBJ2-1, the V gene TRBV11-3; D gene ambiguous. The germline V and J ends were trimmed by 5 bases and 9 bases, with 20 bases remaining between them. This CDR3 comprises 15 residues. Per the germline V gene, CDR1 is SGHNT and CDR2 is YENEEA. CDR3 DNA: TGTGCCAGCAGCGGCCACGGCAGTGCCCATGGTGAGCAGTTCTTC. Its protein product is CASSGHGSAHGEQFF.

This clonotype was found many times. The chain links TRBV7-3 to TRBJ2-6; D unclear. Germline CDR1 reads SGHTA; CDR2 reads FQGTGA. Trimming pared 5 bases from V and 0 bases from J, leaving 5 bases between. The CDR3 runs 14 residues. Written as DNA, the CDR3 is TGTGCCAGCAGCGTCGCCTCTGGGGCCAACGTCCTGACTTTC. It translates to CASSVASGANVLTF.

Points on this clonotype: Germline and junction disagree at one end, which may indicate a read error. The chain is built from TRBV9 and TRBJ2-1; 12 bases match TRBD1. Germline V CDR1 and CDR2: SGDLS, YYNGEE. This CDR3 has 14 residues. The CDR3 DNA sequence: TGTGTCAGCAGCGGGGGACAGGGGGCGGATGAGCAGTTCTTC. This sequence encodes CVSSGGQGADEQFF.

A few counts support this clonotype. V is TRBV20-1 and J is TRBJ2-7; maybe TRBD1 (6 bases). The CDR3 covers 14 residues. Germline CDR1 and CDR2: DFQATT and SNEGSKA (reference sequence). V lost 0 bases and J 7 bases, leaving 16 bases between the germline ends. The CDR3 region is CSAREQGINNEQYF. The DNA of the CDR3 is TGCAGTGCTAGAGAGCAGGGGATCAACAATGAGCAGTACTTC.

This clonotype was seen ten or more times. CDR3 sequence: CASSPGTGTYEQYF. The CDR3, as DNA: TGCGCCAGCAGCCCAGGGACAGGGACCTACGAGCAGTACTTC. The chain is built from TRBV21-1 and TRBJ2-7; the table's D call TRBD1 went unverified against the DNA. TRBV21-1 represents a pseudogene. The CDR3 length is 14 residues.

This clonotype appeared many times. The DNA for the CDR3 is TGTGCCAGCAGTTTTCCCGGGACTAGCGGGAGTTCCGAGTACTTC. Translated, it gives CASSFPGTSGSSEYF. The J gene is TRBJ2-7, the V gene TRBV7-9; 14 bases align to TRBD2. This CDR3 comprises 15 residues. The germline V gene encodes CDR1 SEHNR and CDR2 FQNEAQ (reference sequence). V shed 6 bases and J 11 bases; nucleotides not matched to a gene: 12.

The CDR3 is CASSPPVGEAKAFF. In DNA form, the CDR3 reads TGTGCCAGCAGCCCCCCGGTAGGGGAGGCAAAGGCTTTCTTT. This chain joins TRBV7-9 and TRBJ1-1, with D possibly TRBD1 on 5 matching bases. The ends were cut back, 5 bases at V and 11 bases at J, with 21 bases in the middle. Germline V gives CDR1 SEHNR, CDR2 FQNEAQ (reference sequence). This CDR3 contains 14 residues.

A word on this clonotype: With a much larger clone just one base away, this may be a read error. J is TRBJ1-2 and V is TRBV4-3; no clear D. The ends were cut back, 2 bases at V and 7 bases at J, with 17 bases in the middle. Germline V gives CDR1 LGHNA, CDR2 YSLEER. This CDR3 region has 15 residues. CDR3 in DNA: TGCGCCAGCAGCCAATTGCATACAGTTAGGACTGGCTACACCTTC. Residues: CASSQLHTVRTGYTF.

Worth noting for this clonotype: A much larger clone sits a single nucleotide away, making a read error possible. This chain joins TRBV7-9 and TRBJ2-7; 7 bases align to TRBD1. The CDR3 totals 14 residues. The V gene end was trimmed by 1 base and the J gene end by 2 bases; junction bases not matched to a gene: 2. Per germline, CDR1 SEHNR and CDR2 FQNEAQ (reference sequence). The CDR3 is CASSLVGQPYEQYF. The DNA for the CDR3 is TGTGCCAGCAGCTTAGTGGGACAGCCCTACGAGCAGTACTTC.

The chain recombines TRBV6-6 with TRBJ2-3; 7 bases agree with TRBD1. This CDR3 has 15 amino acids. With 6 bases clipped from V and 4 bases from J, the junction kept 10 bases outside the gene matches. The germline gives CDR1 MNHNY, CDR2 SVGAGI (reference sequence). The DNA for the CDR3 is TGTGCCAGCAGCCCCGGGACAGCGATCCCAGATACGCAGTATTTT. It is translated as CASSPGTAIPDTQYF.

Ten or more counts support this clonotype. The junction departs from the called germline gene at one end, perhaps through a read error. The chain joins TRBV12-3 or TRBV12-4 to TRBJ2-4; no clear D gene. The CDR3 extends over 14 amino acids. CDR3 in DNA: TGTGCCAGCAGTTTAGGAGGAGCCCAAAACATTCAGTACTTC. Its protein product is CASSLGGAQNIQYF.

This clonotype was seen a few times. The chain joins TRBV6-6 to TRBJ1-1, with a tentative D call TRBD1 (5 bases). CDR3 length: 15 residues. The germline V gene encodes CDR1 MNHNY and CDR2 SVGAGI (reference sequence). The V gene lost 2 bases and the J gene lost 2 bases, with 12 bases spanning the gap. Here the CDR3 reads CASSYQGRANTEAFF. The CDR3 DNA reads TGTGCCAGCAGTTACCAAGGCAGGGCTAACACTGAAGCTTTCTTT.

This clonotype occurred once. The junction shows a germline mismatch at one end, possibly a read error. The chain employs TRBV11-2 and TRBJ2-3; tentatively, D is TRBD2 (6 bases). Germline values: CDR1 SGHAT, CDR2 FQNNGV. The CDR3 runs 17 residues. DNA of the CDR3: TGTGCCAGCAGCTTAGAGGGGTGGCGGGGTCGCACAGATACGCGGTATTTT. The encoded protein is CASSLEGWRGRTDTRYF.

With regard to this clonotype: One end of the junction varies from germline; a read error may be responsible. The chain carries TRBV12-3 or TRBV12-4 and TRBJ2-6; tentatively, D is TRBD1 (5 bases). The CDR3 is 15 amino acids. CDR3 protein: CASSLLGTGANVRTF. The CDR3 DNA sequence: TGTGCCAGCAGTTTATTGGGAACTGGGGCCAACGTCCGGACTTTC.

V gene TRBV20-1 combines with J gene TRBJ1-3; 10 bases match TRBD1. V dropped 7 bases and J dropped 8; count of bases not matched to a gene: 2. Germline V gene sequence: CDR1 DFQATT, CDR2 SNEGSKA (reference sequence). The CDR3 has 11 amino acids. DNA for the CDR3: TGCAGTGGGGACAGGGGTGACACCATATATTTT. It is translated as CSGDRGDTIYF.